Described below is a single TCR beta chain sequence and its context. Its antigen is unknown. Attachment of unique molecular identifiers to individual cDNA molecules was performed in the library. A single record per CDR3 protein comes from TCRdb applying MiXCR to the RACE reads. The table shows under 300,000 distinct CDR3 sequences, with 7.7% occurring only once. The sample originates from a study of human T cells and chemical hapten exposure. Study overall: DPC at 2% was the sensitizing agent, placed on roughly 2 cm by roughly 2 cm of upper inner arm skin. There were per-sample TCR yield variations, arising mainly from small pooled library volume differences.

Described time point: pre-sensitization, week 0. Indicated treatment: therapeutic diphenylcyclopropenone sensitization with weekly scalp DPC. General study points: The study found expanded TCRs formed significantly more large CDR3 similarity clusters than controls.

The ends lost 5 bases at V and 2 bases at J; junction bases unmatched: 5. This CDR3 spans 15 amino acids. Germline CDR1 is MNHEY and CDR2 is SVGAGI. This sequence joins TRBV6-5 and TRBJ1-5; TRBD1 matches at 8 bases. This specimen consisted of whole blood, obtained in connection with sensitization to the hapten diphenylcyclopropenone (DPC). The sequence derives from a man aged 18 to 29 with alopecia areata. Some clones in this sample may be carry-over from other donors' samples. Written as DNA, the CDR3 is TGTGCCAGCAGTGCAGGGGGCGGAGGCAATCAGCCCCAGCATTTT. It codes for CASSAGGGGNQPQHF.